The 21 T cell receptor beta chains presented below share a single source sample, sequenced in a study of cytomegalovirus exposure and HLA in healthy donors. Use of 60 Vbeta and 13 Jbeta primers characterized the PCR. Sequencing used immunoSEQ multiplex PCR; TCRdb keeps in-frame clones, though not all of them. Here the sample spans about 200,000 clones, about four fifths being singletons. The sample was PBMCs. The source of these receptors is a man aged 40-50 years in good health and CMV-seropositive.

The chain employs TRBV5-1 and TRBJ2-1, with 15 bases fitting TRBD2. Germline-derived CDR1 and CDR2 are SGHRS and YFSETQ. The CDR3 covers 16 residues. J was trimmed by 5 bases and V by 4 bases; bases with no gene match: 4. As DNA, the CDR3 is TGCGCCAGCAGCGGACTAGCGGGAGGGCCCCACAATGAGCAGTTCTTC. The encoded protein is CASSGLAGGPHNEQFF.

The gene calls are TRBV10-3 and TRBJ1-2, with D perhaps TRBD1 (6 bases). CDR1 ENHRY and CDR2 SYGVKD come from the germline V gene. V lost 7 bases and J 8 bases, leaving 23 bases between the germline ends. The CDR3 runs to 15 residues. This chain's CDR3 is CAITSGQGQDKGYTF. CDR3 DNA: TGTGCCATCACCTCCGGGCAGGGGCAGGATAAGGGCTACACCTTC.

This clone has just one count. The chain links TRBV9 to TRBJ2-3; 10 bases fit TRBD2. The CDR3 is 16 residues long. The germline CDR1 and CDR2 sequences are SGDLS and YYNGEE. V trimming: 1 base; J trimming: 5 bases; junction bases outside the gene matches: 7. The CDR3 here is CASSVLGLAIRDTQYF. In DNA form, the CDR3 reads TGTGCCAGCAGCGTACTGGGACTAGCGATCCGAGATACGCAGTATTTT.

Here the CDR3 DNA reads TGTGCCAGCAGCCCCCGGACAGGGTTCGGAGCCAAAAACATTCAGTACTTC. This translates into CASSPRTGFGAKNIQYF. The chain employs TRBV27 and TRBJ2-4, with 8 bases that match TRBD1. With 6 bases clipped from V and 0 bases from J, the junction kept 10 bases outside the gene matches. The CDR3 consists of 17 residues. The V gene's germline CDR1 is MNHEY and CDR2 SMNVEV (reference sequence).

This clone has at least ten counts. Other DNA sequences from this sample encode an identical CDR3 as well. The J gene is TRBJ2-1, the V gene TRBV6-5; TRBD2 agrees at 8 bases. The V gene's germline CDR1 is MNHEY and CDR2 SVGAGI. V dropped 6 bases and J dropped 4; count of bases not matched to a gene: 8. The CDR3 is 15 amino acids. Written as DNA, the CDR3 is TGTGCCAGCAGCCCCGGACTAGCCGGGTACAATGAGCAGTTCTTC. Residues: CASSPGLAGYNEQFF.

This chain uses TRBV7-2 with TRBJ2-1; perhaps TRBD2 as D (5 bases). Germline V gives CDR1 SGHTA, CDR2 FQGNSA. The CDR3 length is 14 residues. V lost 2 bases, J lost 7 bases, and 12 bases lay in between. This CDR3 is CASSLPGWSNEQFF. For the CDR3, the DNA is TGTGCCAGCAGCTTACCGGGATGGTCGAATGAGCAGTTCTTC.

The sample holds one count of this clone. The chain has TRBV19 and TRBJ1-5; no firm D call. Trimming cost V 3 bases and J 4 bases, with 10 bases left between them. Germline CDR1 is LNHDA and CDR2 is SQIVND (reference sequence). The CDR3 loop spans 14 amino acids. The CDR3 is CASSISGENQPQHF. CDR3 nucleotide sequence: TGTGCCAGTAGTATCTCAGGTGAAAATCAGCCCCAGCATTTT. The complete variable domain, with remaining parts taken from reference TRBV19 and TRBJ1-5, reads DGGITQSPKYLFRKEGQNVTLSCEQNLNHDAMYWYRQDPGQGLRLIYYSQIVNDFQKGDIAEGYSVSREKKESFPLTVTSAQKNPTAFYLCASSISGENQPQHFGDGTRLSIL.

This chain uses TRBV6-1 with TRBJ1-6; 9 bases match TRBD1. CDR1 is MNHNS and CDR2 is SASEGT in the germline V gene. The CDR3 sequence is 15 residues long. V lost 5 bases, J lost 7 bases, and 6 bases stayed unmatched. CDR3 nucleotide sequence: TGTGCCAGCAGTATCCACAGGGGGCTGAATTCACCCCTCCACTTT. Translation gives CASSIHRGLNSPLHF.

In this sample, this clone turned up once. This rearrangement joins TRBV6-5 to TRBJ1-4, with D possibly TRBD1 on 5 matching bases. In germline, CDR1 is MNHEY, CDR2 SVGAGI. V shed 7 bases and J shed 8 bases, with 20 bases lying between them. This CDR3 has 15 amino acids. As DNA, the CDR3 is TGTGCCAGCACCGAACCGGGACTCCTTTCCGAAAAACTGTTTTTT. This translates into CASTEPGLLSEKLFF.

J is TRBJ1-1 and V is TRBV5-5; 8 bases are a match to TRBD1. Germline V lookup: CDR1 SGHKS, CDR2 YYEKEE (reference sequence). CDR3 length: 15 amino acids. V was clipped by 2 bases and J by 4 bases; unmatched bases: 7. CDR3 protein: CASSFHRGRSTEAFF. Here the CDR3 DNA reads TGTGCCAGCAGCTTTCACAGGGGGAGGAGCACTGAAGCTTTCTTT.

The chain links TRBV5-1 to TRBJ2-1, with 12 bases aligning to TRBD2. The CDR3 is made up of 16 amino acids. Germline CDR1 reads SGHRS; CDR2 reads YFSETQ. Trimming removed 3 bases from V and 10 bases from J; junction bases left unmatched: 11. The CDR3 here is CASSWALAGGGVEQFF. The CDR3, as DNA: TGCGCCAGCAGCTGGGCCCTAGCGGGAGGGGGTGTAGAGCAGTTCTTC.

The chain couples TRBV2 to TRBJ2-3; maybe TRBD2 (5 bases). Germline V CDR1 and CDR2: SNHLY, FYNNEI. V was cut by 4 bases and J by 5 bases, with 16 bases left in between. This CDR3 spans 15 amino acids. The CDR3 spells CASSVRLAPRDTQYF. The CDR3 bases are TGTGCCAGCAGTGTGCGGCTAGCCCCGAGAGATACGCAGTATTTT.

The rearrangement links TRBV7-8 to TRBJ2-4; tentative D call: TRBD2 (5 bases). Germline V gives CDR1 SGHVS, CDR2 FQNEAQ. Trimming removed 1 base from V and 2 bases from J, with 12 bases in between. This CDR3 region has 16 residues. CDR3 region: CASSLGTSRTKNIQYF. The CDR3 nucleotides are TGTGCCAGCAGCTTAGGGACTTCACGGACCAAAAACATTCAGTACTTC.

The rearrangement joins TRBV27 to TRBJ2-2, with 10 bases lining up with TRBD1. CDR1 is MNHEY, CDR2 SMNVEV, per germline (reference sequence). The CDR3 extends over 17 amino acids. V was clipped by 2 bases and J by 3 bases; unmatched bases: 6. This CDR3 reads CASSLHETGGYTGELFF. The CDR3 nucleotides read TGTGCCAGCAGTTTACACGAGACAGGGGGCTACACCGGGGAGCTGTTTTTT.

This clone was seen only once. CDR3 amino acids: CASSLGGQGPLNYGYTF. For the CDR3, the DNA is TGTGCCAGCAGCTTGGGGGGACAGGGGCCACTTAACTATGGCTACACCTTC. V gene TRBV5-6 combines with J gene TRBJ1-2, with 10 bases matching TRBD1. The CDR3 length is 17 residues. The germline V gene encodes CDR1 SGHDT and CDR2 YYEEEE. The junction had 6 bases not matched to a gene; V was cut back by 0 bases and J by 1 base. The full variable domain, its missing parts supplied by reference TRBV5-6 and TRBJ1-2, is DAGVTQSPTHLIKTRGQQVTLRCSPKSGHDTVSWYQQALGQGPQFIFQYYEEEERQRGNFPDRFSGHQFPNYSSELNVNALLLGDSALYLCASSLGGQGPLNYGYTFGSGTRLTVV.

This chain links TRBV19 with TRBJ2-7, with 7 bases fitting TRBD2. Germline V gives CDR1 LNHDA, CDR2 SQIVND (reference sequence). The junction had 8 bases not matched to a gene; V was cut back by 6 bases and J by 6 bases. This CDR3 spans 13 amino acids. CDR3 DNA sequence: TGTGCCAGTAGGTCGAGCGGGATACCCGAGCAGTACTTC. Translation gives CASRSSGIPEQYF.

This chain links TRBV6-5 with TRBJ2-6; D remains unclear. CDR1 is MNHEY and CDR2 is SVGAGI in the germline V gene. This CDR3 has 16 residues. V lost 0 bases to trimming and J lost 1 base, with 7 bases between them. Here the CDR3 reads CASSYSSLSGANVLTF. The CDR3 nucleotides read TGTGCCAGCAGTTACTCGAGTCTATCTGGGGCCAACGTCCTGACTTTC.

The chain employs TRBV6-5 and TRBJ1-3, with a weak D call TRBD1 (5 bases). The CDR3 spans 14 residues. Germline CDR1 MNHEY, CDR2 SVGAGI. The V end was cut by 2 bases, the J end by 2 bases, with 7 bases between. The CDR3 sequence is CASSYGGTGNTIYF. The CDR3 DNA reads as TGTGCCAGCAGTTACGGGGGGACTGGAAACACCATATATTTT.

The chain combines TRBV7-9 with TRBJ1-6; TRBD1 matches 9 bases. Trimming removed 0 bases from V and 9 bases from J; junction bases left unmatched: 3. Germline CDR1 and CDR2: SEHNR and FQNEAQ (reference sequence). The CDR3 spans 15 residues. Here the CDR3 DNA reads TGTGCCAGCAGCTTAGCGGACAGGGGTCGTTCACCCCTCCACTTT. Amino acid sequence: CASSLADRGRSPLHF.

This clone was seen a handful of times. Other DNA sequences in this sample translate to the same CDR3. This chain joins TRBV5-1 and TRBJ2-3; 9 bases match TRBD2. The CDR3 covers 15 residues. Germline V gives CDR1 SGHRS, CDR2 YFSETQ. V dropped 0 bases and J dropped 2; count of bases not matched to a gene: 1. CDR3 sequence reads: CASSLGLAATDTQYF. The DNA of the CDR3 is TGCGCCAGCAGCTTGGGACTAGCGGCCACAGATACGCAGTATTTT.

The chain joins TRBV11-2 to TRBJ2-1, with 10 positions matching TRBD2. CDR1 and CDR2 from the germline V gene are SGHAT and FQNNGV. V shed 2 bases, J shed 3 bases, and the junction held 1 base outside the gene matches. The CDR3 is 15 residues long. The CDR3 sequence: CASSLLAGDYNEQFF. Written as DNA, the CDR3 is TGTGCCAGCAGCTTACTAGCGGGGGACTACAATGAGCAGTTCTTC.